A selection of T cell receptor beta chains follows, all from one sample in a study of regulatory T cells in long-lasting Graves disease. TCRdb re-called the multiplex PCR reads with MiXCR, one entry per CDR3 protein. The table lists some 410,000 distinct CDR3 sequences, less than 20% of them singletons. This sample also appeared in a second study, on T cells in Graves' hyperthyroidism and ophthalmopathy.

Sequenced here: peripheral blood mononuclear cells (PBMCs), sampled at new diagnosis, from a patient treated with antithyroid drugs. These receptors came from a woman younger than 45 with Graves disease. Each CDR3 is given with its conserved first and last residue. Fields, in order: V gene, D gene, J gene, clone size, CDR3 protein, CDR3 DNA. D genes are given only for firm matches. Only part of the rows carry a size: once, few, many, or a class if the clone is expanded.

>TRBV12-3/TRBV12-4|TRBD2|TRBJ2-1|many
CASSPLAGGPDEQFF
TGTGCCAGCAGCCCACTAGCGGGAGGGCCCGATGAGCAGTTCTTC
>TRBV5-1|.|TRBJ1-1|many
CASVGGQGLMNTEAFF
TGCGCCAGCGTGGGAGGCCAAGGGCTGATGAACACTGAAGCTTTCTTT
>TRBV6-5|.|TRBJ2-1|many
CASSYPQGGDNEQFF
TGTGCCAGCAGTTACCCGCAGGGGGGTGACAATGAGCAGTTCTTC
>TRBV13|.|TRBJ2-1|.
CASSSRTEGKFF
TGTGCCAGCAGCTCACGGACAGAAGGAAAGTTCTTC
>TRBV11-2|TRBD2|TRBJ2-1|many
CASRQTSGRGNEQFF
TGTGCCAGCAGACAAACTAGCGGGAGGGGCAATGAGCAGTTCTTC
>TRBV2|TRBD2|TRBJ2-1|many
CASSTSGTLDEQFF
TGTGCCAGCAGTACTAGCGGGACATTGGATGAGCAGTTCTTC
>TRBV20-1|TRBD1|TRBJ2-3|many
CSMRGPRVIDTQYF
TGCAGTATGAGGGGGCCCCGCGTGATAGATACGCAGTATTTT
>TRBV20-1|TRBD1|TRBJ2-5|.
CSARKDRVETQYF
TGCAGTGCTAGAAAGGACAGGGTTGAGACCCAGTACTTC
>TRBV7-9|.|TRBJ1-2|.
CASSLAPRGYGYTF
TGTGCCAGCAGCTTAGCGCCGAGGGGCTATGGCTACACCTTC
>TRBV7-8|.|TRBJ2-1|.
CASSRLTGQSSYEQFF
TGTGCCAGCAGCCGATTAACCGGACAGAGCTCCTACGAGCAGTTCTTC
>TRBV10-2|.|TRBJ1-1|many
CASSERGPGLGTEAFF
TGCGCCAGCAGTGAACGGGGACCGGGGCTGGGCACTGAAGCTTTCTTT
>TRBV9|.|TRBJ2-1|many
CASSVVPRGINEQFF
TGTGCCAGCAGCGTAGTGCCAAGAGGGATAAATGAGCAGTTCTTC
>TRBV10-3|.|TRBJ2-2|.
CAISDVGGELFF
TGTGCCATCAGTGATGTCGGGGGGGAGCTGTTTTTT
>TRBV7-9|.|TRBJ1-4|.
CASSPMDPGNEKLFF
TGTGCCAGCAGCCCGATGGACCCGGGTAATGAAAAACTGTTTTTT
>TRBV7-9|.|TRBJ2-7|many
CASSEIGGSYEQYF
TGTGCCAGCAGCGAGATCGGGGGCTCCTACGAGCAGTACTTC
>TRBV27|TRBD2|TRBJ2-1|.
CASSLSRASGPYNEQFF
TGTGCCAGCAGTTTAAGTAGGGCTAGCGGTCCTTACAATGAGCAGTTCTTC
>TRBV19|TRBD2|TRBJ2-1|.
CASSLIAGLTYNEQFF
TGTGCCAGTAGCCTGATAGCGGGGTTGACCTACAATGAGCAGTTCTTC
>TRBV6-5|.|TRBJ1-1|many
CASSYSPGRTTEAFF
TGTGCCAGCAGTTACTCGCCGGGCCGAACGACTGAAGCTTTCTTT
>TRBV5-1|TRBD1|TRBJ1-1|few
CASSTGQGLQTEAFF
TGCGCCAGCAGTACCGGACAGGGGCTACAAACTGAAGCTTTCTTT
>TRBV4-1|.|TRBJ2-3|.
CASSHRDPGPGTDTQYF
TGCGCCAGCAGCCATCGGGATCCGGGACCGGGCACAGATACGCAGTATTTT
>TRBV18|.|TRBJ2-7|few
CASSPRADGAEQYF
TGTGCCAGCTCACCACGGGCCGACGGGGCCGAGCAGTACTTC
>TRBV27|TRBD1|TRBJ2-6|.
CASSRDREPAGANVLTF
TGTGCCAGCAGCCGGGACAGGGAACCGGCTGGGGCCAACGTCCTGACTTTC
>TRBV20-1|.|TRBJ1-6|many
CSAMGHYNSPLHF
TGCAGTGCTATGGGGCATTATAATTCACCCCTCCACTTT
>TRBV7-9|TRBD2|TRBJ2-3|many
CASGTSGRRDTQYF
TGTGCCAGCGGGACTAGCGGGAGAAGAGATACGCAGTATTTT
>TRBV12-3/TRBV12-4|.|TRBJ1-1|many
CASRTIVNTEAFF
TGTGCCAGCAGGACTATAGTGAACACTGAAGCTTTCTTT
>TRBV18|.|TRBJ2-1|many
CASSPGGTGQFF
TGTGCCAGCTCCCCGGGGGGCACTGGGCAGTTCTTC
>TRBV28|TRBD1|TRBJ2-5|many
CASSSNRDRKQETQYF
TGTGCCAGCAGTTCCAACCGGGACAGGAAACAAGAGACCCAGTACTTC
>TRBV27|.|TRBJ2-1|many
CASSLNFGASEQFF
TGTGCCAGCAGTTTAAATTTTGGGGCAAGTGAGCAGTTCTTC
>TRBV24-1|.|TRBJ1-2|few
CATSDPRESGYTF
TGTGCCACCAGTGATCCCAGAGAGTCGGGCTACACCTTC
>TRBV12-5|.|TRBJ2-1|few
CASGSSPGDEQFF
TGTGCTAGTGGATCGAGCCCCGGCGATGAGCAGTTCTTC
>TRBV3-1|.|TRBJ2-2|few
CASSQDPGPNTGELFF
TGTGCCAGCAGCCAAGATCCGGGCCCGAACACCGGGGAGCTGTTTTTT
>TRBV29-1|TRBD1|TRBJ2-7|.
CSVAKGQGNEQYF
TGCAGCGTTGCCAAGGGACAGGGTAACGAGCAGTACTTC
>TRBV6-1|.|TRBJ2-7|.
CASGPPRQQQYF
TGTGCCAGCGGACCGCCTCGGCAGCAGCAGTACTTC
>TRBV27|.|TRBJ2-3|many
CASSAGATDTQYF
TGTGCCAGCAGCGCAGGGGCCACAGATACGCAGTATTTT
>TRBV5-5|.|TRBJ2-4|many
CASSLSPNREGIQYF
TGTGCCAGCAGCTTGTCTCCAAACAGGGAAGGCATTCAGTACTTC
>TRBV28|.|TRBJ1-5|many
CASSSLGAGYSNQPQHF
TGTGCCAGCAGTTCCTTGGGGGCAGGGTATAGCAATCAGCCCCAGCATTTT
>TRBV5-1|.|TRBJ2-5|.
CASSWSGSQETQYF
TGCGCCAGCAGCTGGAGCGGGTCTCAAGAGACCCAGTACTTC
>TRBV12-3/TRBV12-4|.|TRBJ2-2|many
CASSLASQGSGELFF
TGTGCCAGCAGTCTAGCTTCTCAGGGATCCGGGGAGCTGTTTTTT
>TRBV28|TRBD2|TRBJ2-5|.
CASSLSSGSLYHQETQYF
TGTGCCAGCAGTTTATCCAGCGGGAGTCTGTACCATCAAGAGACCCAGTACTTC
>TRBV18|.|TRBJ2-1|many
CASSVQGNEQFF
TGTGCCAGCTCAGTACAGGGCAATGAGCAGTTCTTC
>TRBV7-9|TRBD1|TRBJ2-5|many
CASSLKGQGGETQYF
TGTGCCAGCAGCTTAAAGGGACAGGGCGGAGAGACCCAGTACTTC
>TRBV27|TRBD2|TRBJ2-1|once
CASSLGGSGSWNEQFF
TGTGCCAGCAGTTTAGGTGGTAGCGGGAGCTGGAATGAGCAGTTCTTC